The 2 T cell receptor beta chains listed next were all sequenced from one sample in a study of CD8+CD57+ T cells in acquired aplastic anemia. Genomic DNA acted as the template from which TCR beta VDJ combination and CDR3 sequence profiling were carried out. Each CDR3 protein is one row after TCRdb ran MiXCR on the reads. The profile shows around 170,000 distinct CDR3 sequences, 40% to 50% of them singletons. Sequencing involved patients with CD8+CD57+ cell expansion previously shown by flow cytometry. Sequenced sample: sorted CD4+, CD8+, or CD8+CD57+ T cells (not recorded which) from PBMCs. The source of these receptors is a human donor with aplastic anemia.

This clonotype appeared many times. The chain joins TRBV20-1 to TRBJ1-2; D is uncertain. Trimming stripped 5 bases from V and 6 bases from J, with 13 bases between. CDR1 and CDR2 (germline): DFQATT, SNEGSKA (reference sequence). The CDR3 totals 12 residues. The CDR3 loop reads CSAPDRIHGYTF. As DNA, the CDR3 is TGCAGTGCTCCAGATCGAATACATGGCTACACCTTC.

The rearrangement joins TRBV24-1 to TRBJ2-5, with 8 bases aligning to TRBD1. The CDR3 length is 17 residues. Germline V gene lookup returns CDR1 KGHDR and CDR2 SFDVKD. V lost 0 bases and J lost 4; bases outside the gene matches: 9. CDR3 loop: CATSDLPGRTGTETQYF. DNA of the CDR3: TGTGCCACCAGTGATTTGCCTGGAAGGACAGGGACAGAGACCCAGTACTTC.